This section outlines one T cell receptor beta chain sequence together with its context. The donors were in the approximately 120-subject validation cohort; that cohort was separate from the approximately 700-subject first cohort. The data are from a study of cytomegalovirus exposure and HLA in healthy donors. Study background: The roughly 110 validation repertoires were reported in a later analysis to have been generated on the same platform as the approximately 700 first-cohort repertoires.

Germline V gene sequence: CDR1 MNHEY, CDR2 SVGAGI. V was trimmed by 7 bases and J by 1 base, leaving 14 bases between them. The CDR3 is made up of 14 amino acids. The data were produced by immunoSEQ multiplex PCR, yet TCRdb's version contains in-frame clones alone and is incomplete. The table has approximately 140,000 clones, around 88% seen once. The chain combines TRBV6-5 with TRBJ2-7; perhaps TRBD2 as D (6 bases). Sequencing input: PBMCs. This receptor was taken from a young woman in good health and CMV-seropositive. In nucleotides, the CDR3 is TGTGCCAGCACCCTCACCGGGGGTTCCTACGAGCAGTACTTC. Its protein is CASTLTGGSYEQYF.